The sequence of this TCR beta chain was determined in a study of vaccination and CD4 T cells after COVID-19. Study details: From HCoV-229E, HCoV-OC43, HCoV-NL63 and SARS-CoV-2, overlapping spike peptides were used to stimulate the cells.

Study observations and caveats: Vaccine-specific clones numbering 304 of 307 showed spike mono-reactivity in convalescent patients. Only relatively few convalescent patients were studied, and early post-infection timepoints were not analyzed.

At the Johns Hopkins FTIC core, DNA taken from cultured CD4+ T cells was sequenced by way of the Oncomine TCR Beta short-read assay. TCRdb re-analysed the PCR reads in MiXCR, keeping a single row per CDR3 protein. The sample yields about 12,000 distinct CDR3 sequences, 40% to 50% seen once. Germline trimming cut 2 bases from V and 7 bases from J; bases unmatched to any gene: 11. The germline V gene encodes CDR1 SGHVS and CDR2 FQNEAQ. This CDR3 comprises 16 residues. A remark on this clonotype: Antigen: not known.

Indicated treatment: roughly ten-day PBMC culture with coronavirus spike peptide pools or control peptides (ViraFEST assay). Positive PCR dates covered March to December 2020, before US Alpha, Beta and Delta variants. This clonotype originated in a human donor with COVID-19. This chain uses TRBV7-8 with TRBJ1-5, with 7 bases that match TRBD1. The sample taken for sequencing was cultured CD4+ T cells from blood. The CDR3 bases are TGTGCCAGCAGCTTAACCCTGACAGGGAAGGGGCAGCCCCAGCATTTT. Translated: CASSLTLTGKGQPQHF.